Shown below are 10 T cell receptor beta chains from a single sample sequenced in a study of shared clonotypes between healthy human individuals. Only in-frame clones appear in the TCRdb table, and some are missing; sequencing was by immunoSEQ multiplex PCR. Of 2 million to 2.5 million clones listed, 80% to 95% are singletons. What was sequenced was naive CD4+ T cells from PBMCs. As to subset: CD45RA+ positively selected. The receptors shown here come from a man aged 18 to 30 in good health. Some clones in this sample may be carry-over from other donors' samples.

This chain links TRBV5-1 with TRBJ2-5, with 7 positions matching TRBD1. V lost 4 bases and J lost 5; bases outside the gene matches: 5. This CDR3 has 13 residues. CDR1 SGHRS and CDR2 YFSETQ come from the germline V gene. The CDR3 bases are TGCGCCAGCAGCCGGGACAGTACGGAGACCCAGTACTTC. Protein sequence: CASSRDSTETQYF.

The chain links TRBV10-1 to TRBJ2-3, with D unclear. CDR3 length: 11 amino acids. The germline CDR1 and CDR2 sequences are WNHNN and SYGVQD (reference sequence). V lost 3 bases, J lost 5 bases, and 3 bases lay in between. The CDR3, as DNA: TGCGCCAGCAGTGAAGGAGATACGCAGTATTTT. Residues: CASSEGDTQYF.

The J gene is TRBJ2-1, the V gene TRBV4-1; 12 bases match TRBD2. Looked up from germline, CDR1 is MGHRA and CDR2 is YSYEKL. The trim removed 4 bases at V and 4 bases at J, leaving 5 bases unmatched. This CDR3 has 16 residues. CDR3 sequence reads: CASSLNLAGGYNEQFF. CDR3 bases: TGCGCCAGCAGCCTGAATCTAGCGGGAGGGTACAATGAGCAGTTCTTC.

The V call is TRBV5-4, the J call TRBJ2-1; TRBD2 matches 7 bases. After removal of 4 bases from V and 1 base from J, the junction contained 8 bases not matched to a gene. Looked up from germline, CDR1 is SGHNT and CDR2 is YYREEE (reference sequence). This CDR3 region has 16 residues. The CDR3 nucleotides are TGTGCCAGCAGCAAAGATGGGGGGGGTTCCTACAATGAGCAGTTCTTC. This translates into CASSKDGGGSYNEQFF.

CDR3 region: CASSLWGQGASLTYEQYF. The DNA for the CDR3 is TGTGCCAGCAGCTTGTGGGGACAGGGGGCTAGTCTTACCTACGAGCAGTACTTC. The genes are TRBV7-2 and TRBJ2-7, with TRBD1 matching 12 bases. Looked up from germline, CDR1 is SGHTA and CDR2 is FQGNSA. The junction had 11 bases not matched to a gene; V was cut back by 3 bases and J by 2 bases. The CDR3 length is 18 residues. Full variable domain (rest looked up from reference TRBV7-2 and TRBJ2-7): GAGVSQSPSNKVTEKGKDVELRCDPISGHTALYWYRQSLGQGLEFLIYFQGNSAPDKSGLPSDRFSAERTGGSVSTLTIQRTQQEDSAVYLCASSLWGQGASLTYEQYFGPGTRLTVT.

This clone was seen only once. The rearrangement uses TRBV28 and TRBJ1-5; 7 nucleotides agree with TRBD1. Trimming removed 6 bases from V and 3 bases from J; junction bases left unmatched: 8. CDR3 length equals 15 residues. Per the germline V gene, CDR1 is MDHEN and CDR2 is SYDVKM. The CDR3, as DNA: TGTGCCAGCAGCCTTGGGGACAGACTCAATCAGCCCCAGCATTTT. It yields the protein CASSLGDRLNQPQHF.

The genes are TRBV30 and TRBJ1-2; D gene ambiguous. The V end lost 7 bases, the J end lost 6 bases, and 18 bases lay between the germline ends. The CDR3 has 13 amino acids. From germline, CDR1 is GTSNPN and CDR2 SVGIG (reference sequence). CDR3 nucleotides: TGTGCCTCGGCCCGCCTTGGATTAAATGGCTACACCTTC. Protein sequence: CASARLGLNGYTF. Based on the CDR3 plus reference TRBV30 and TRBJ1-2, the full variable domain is SQTIHQWPATLVQPVGSPLSLECTVEGTSNPNLYWYRQAAGRGLQLLFYSVGIGQISSEVPQNLSASRPQDRQFILSSKKLLLSDSGFYLCASARLGLNGYTFGSGTRLTVV.

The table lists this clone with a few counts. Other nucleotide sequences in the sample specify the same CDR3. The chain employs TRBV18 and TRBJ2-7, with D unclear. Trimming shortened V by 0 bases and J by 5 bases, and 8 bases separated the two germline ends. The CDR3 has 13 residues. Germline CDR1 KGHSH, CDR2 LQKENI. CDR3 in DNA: TGTGCCAGCTCACCACCCGGGCGTGACGAGCAGTACTTC. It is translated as CASSPPGRDEQYF.

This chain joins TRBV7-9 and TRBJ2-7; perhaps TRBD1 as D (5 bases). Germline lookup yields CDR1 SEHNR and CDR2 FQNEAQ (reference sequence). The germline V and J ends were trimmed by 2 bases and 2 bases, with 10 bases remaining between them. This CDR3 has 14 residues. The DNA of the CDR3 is TGTGCCAGCAGCTTACCGCAGGGAACCTACGAGCAGTACTTC. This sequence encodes CASSLPQGTYEQYF.

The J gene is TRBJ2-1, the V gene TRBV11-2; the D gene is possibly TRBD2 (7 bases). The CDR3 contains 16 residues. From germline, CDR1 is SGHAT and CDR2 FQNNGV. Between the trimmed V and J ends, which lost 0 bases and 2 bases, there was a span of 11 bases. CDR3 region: CASSLDGGGPYNEQFF. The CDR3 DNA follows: TGTGCCAGCAGCTTAGATGGGGGGGGCCCCTACAATGAGCAGTTCTTC.